Following are 30 T cell receptor beta chains from one sample sequenced in a study of molecular identifiers for immune sequencing clone quantification. TCRdb passed the PCR reads through MiXCR, listing each CDR3 protein once. This table has around 100,000 distinct CDR3 sequences, about a third appearing once. Source material: naive CD8+ T cells from blood, with Jurkat cell RNA spiked in. Subset defined: FACS-sorted CD8+CD4-CCR7+CD45RA+ naive T cells. The origin of the receptors is a human donor in good health. Some libraries in this study had Jurkat cell RNA spiked in.

The chain couples TRBV5-1 to TRBJ2-1; D ambiguous. V shed 4 bases and J shed 2 bases, with 19 bases lying between them. The CDR3 is 17 residues long. CDR1 SGHRS and CDR2 YFSETQ come from the germline V gene. For the CDR3, the DNA is TGCGCCAGCAGCGCCGGACCCCCTACCGAACCCTACAATGAGCAGTTCTTC. This translates into CASSAGPPTEPYNEQFF.

Comment on this clonotype: The junction shows a germline mismatch at one end, possibly a read error. CDR3 residues: CASSSIAGGVYEQHF. Written as DNA, the CDR3 is TGTGCCAGCAGCTCGATAGCGGGAGGGGTGTACGAGCAGCACTTC. This sequence joins TRBV7-9 and TRBJ2-7; 11 bases agree with TRBD2. Looked up from germline, CDR1 is SEHNR and CDR2 is FQNEAQ (reference sequence). This CDR3 is 15 amino acids long.

As concerns this clonotype: Since a much larger clone is just one base distant, this may be a read error. This rearrangement joins TRBV28 to TRBJ2-1; TRBD2 is a possible D gene (5 bases). There are 15 residues in the CDR3. Germline V gene sequence: CDR1 MDHEN, CDR2 SYDVKM. CDR3 sequence reads: CAGSFPSLQNNEQFF. DNA of the CDR3: TGTGCCGGCAGTTTCCCTAGCCTCCAGAACAATGAGCAGTTCTTC.

This clonotype was picked up a small number of times. The J gene is TRBJ2-1, the V gene TRBV24-1; D remains unclear. V was pared by 3 bases and J by 9 bases, with 8 bases between. Germline CDR1 is KGHDR and CDR2 is SFDVKD. This CDR3 has 12 amino acids. This CDR3 reads CATSDRYVEQFF. In nucleotides, the CDR3 is TGTGCCACCAGTGATCGGTACGTTGAGCAGTTCTTC.

The J gene is TRBJ2-2, the V gene TRBV6-6; D possibly corresponds to TRBD2 (6 bases). Germline lookup yields CDR1 MNHNY and CDR2 SVGAGI (reference sequence). V lost 4 bases to trimming and J lost 2 bases, with 14 bases between them. The CDR3 is made up of 16 amino acids. The CDR3 region has the DNA TGTGCCAGCAGTTCCTTTAGCGGAAGAAACACCGGGGAGCTGTTTTTT. Its protein is CASSSFSGRNTGELFF.

Concerning this clonotype: One end of the junction is discordant with germline, which a read error may explain. The CDR3 loop is CASSINSGLARNIQYF. The CDR3 DNA is TGTGCCAGCAGCATTAACTCGGGGCTAGCCAGAAACATTCAGTACTTC. The chain is built from TRBV5-6 and TRBJ2-4, with D perhaps given as TRBD1 or TRBD2 (5 bases each). The CDR3 is 16 amino acids. Germline V CDR1 and CDR2: SGHDT, YYEEEE.

Of note for this clonotype: A much more abundant neighbour one base away suggests this may be a read error. V and J are TRBV12-3 or TRBV12-4 and TRBJ2-3; perhaps TRBD2 as D (5 bases). The CDR3 has 15 amino acids. In DNA form, the CDR3 reads TGTGCCAGCGGCCAACCGGTTTCTAGCACAGATACGCGGTATTTT. Translation: CASGQPVSSTDTRYF.

A few counts support this clonotype. This chain uses TRBV5-1 with TRBJ2-1; TRBD1 agrees at 8 bases. The germline V gene encodes CDR1 SGHRS and CDR2 YFSETQ. The CDR3 has 12 residues. The trim removed 0 bases at V and 15 bases at J, leaving 5 bases unmatched. The CDR3, as DNA: TGCGCCAGCAGCTTGGGCCGACAGGGGTGGTTCTTC. Translating it yields CASSLGRQGWFF. The full variable domain, with the rest looked up from reference TRBV5-1 and TRBJ2-1, is KAGVTQTPRYLIKTRGQQVTLSCSPISGHRSVSWYQQTPGQGLQFLFEYFSETQRNKGNFPGRFSGRQFSNSRSEMNVSTLELGDSALYLCASSLGRQGWFFGPGTRLTVL.

Of note for this clonotype: A much larger clone lies one base from this, so it may be a read error. The chain links TRBV7-6 to TRBJ2-7, with 7 bases aligning to TRBD1. The germline V gene encodes CDR1 SGHVS and CDR2 FNYEAQ. This CDR3 region has 15 residues. V lost 5 bases and J lost 0; bases outside the gene matches: 7. CDR3 region: CASSGRTGRSYEQYF. CDR3 bases: TGTGCCAGCAGCGGCCGGACAGGCCGCTCCTACGAGCAGTACTTC.

This chain links TRBV6-2 or TRBV6-3 with TRBJ2-3; no firm D call. Germline-derived CDR1 and CDR2 are MNHEY and SVGEGT. V was shortened by 6 bases and J by 0 bases, with 19 bases between the two germline ends. This CDR3 is built from 17 residues. CDR3 in DNA: TGTGCCAGCAGGTTCTATTCTGAGAGGCCCAGCACAGATACGCAGTATTTT. Its protein is CASRFYSERPSTDTQYF.

This clonotype was counted a few times. The chain uses TRBV27 and TRBJ2-7; tentative D call: TRBD2 (5 bases). The CDR3 spans 13 residues. Germline loops: CDR1 MNHEY, CDR2 SMNVEV (reference sequence). V lost 2 bases and J lost 3, with 8 bases in between. The CDR3 region has the DNA TGTGCCAGCAGTTTACGAGGGAACTACGAGCAGTACTTC. This encodes CASSLRGNYEQYF.

This chain connects TRBV4-3 to TRBJ1-5; 8 nucleotides agree with TRBD1. The trim removed 1 base at V and 6 bases at J, leaving 5 bases unmatched. This CDR3 spans 15 amino acids. Germline assignment: CDR1 LGHNA and CDR2 YSLEER. The CDR3 sequence: CASSQVQGAGQPQHF. The CDR3, as DNA: TGCGCCAGCAGCCAAGTGCAGGGGGCTGGTCAGCCCCAGCATTTT.

By its share, this clonotype is medium-sized. The chain carries TRBV7-9 and TRBJ1-5; D not resolved. Germline values: CDR1 SEHNR, CDR2 FQNEAQ (reference sequence). The CDR3 loop spans 12 amino acids. Trimming took off 1 base at V and 4 bases at J, with 2 bases between the two ends. The CDR3 loop is CASSLGNQPQHF. The CDR3 nucleotides read TGTGCCAGCAGCTTAGGGAATCAGCCCCAGCATTTT.

This clonotype came up a few times. The rearrangement uses TRBV28 and TRBJ2-7, with TRBD2 matching 9 bases. This CDR3 contains 15 residues. The germline V gene encodes CDR1 MDHEN and CDR2 SYDVKM. Losses at the gene ends were 3 bases for V and 7 bases for J; bases not matched to a gene: 10. CDR3 region: CASSFVAGGQQEQYF. The CDR3 DNA sequence: TGTGCCAGCAGTTTCGTCGCGGGAGGGCAGCAAGAGCAGTACTTC.

This clonotype was picked up one time. The chain employs TRBV19 and TRBJ1-5; tentatively, D is TRBD1 (6 bases). Trimming removed 5 bases at V and 3 bases at J, with 17 bases between. Germline assignment: CDR1 LNHDA and CDR2 SQIVND (reference sequence). The CDR3 runs 16 residues. CDR3 in amino acids: CASSFRGGSNNQPQHF. As DNA, the CDR3 is TGTGCCAGTAGTTTTCGAGGGGGATCGAACAATCAGCCCCAGCATTTT.

This clonotype occurred a few times. Likely a read error: the CDR3 ends without its conserved phenylalanine or tryptophan. Here the CDR3 DNA reads TGTGCCACCCTTTCGACCTACGAGCAGTACTTA. It yields the protein CATLSTYEQYL. The chain joins TRBV28 to TRBJ2-7; D is uncertain. Germline V gene data show CDR1 as MDHEN and CDR2 as SYDVKM. V dropped 10 bases and J dropped 2 bases, with 9 bases sitting between them. This CDR3 has 11 amino acids.

The rearrangement links TRBV4-3 to TRBJ1-2; unclear D gene. The CDR3 loop spans 15 amino acids. V dropped 1 base and J dropped 3 bases, with 12 bases sitting between them. The germline V gene encodes CDR1 LGHNA and CDR2 YSLEER. The CDR3: CASSQGALADYGYTF. CDR3 DNA sequence: TGCGCCAGCAGCCAAGGGGCCCTGGCGGACTATGGCTACACCTTC.

This clonotype appeared once. The chain joins TRBV4-3 to TRBJ1-6; D is unclear. This CDR3 spans 14 amino acids. Germline V gene sequence: CDR1 LGHNA, CDR2 YSLEER. Trimming stripped 4 bases from V and 9 bases from J, with 13 bases between. In nucleotides, the CDR3 is TGCGCCAGCAGCCGAGGGCCAGATGGTTCACCCCTCCACTTT. Residues: CASSRGPDGSPLHF.

This clonotype was seen many times. V and J are TRBV7-9 and TRBJ1-4; 7 nucleotides align to TRBD1. The CDR3 is 14 residues long. CDR1 and CDR2 (germline): SEHNR, FQNEAQ (reference sequence). The ends lost 4 bases at V and 3 bases at J; junction bases unmatched: 2. CDR3 in DNA: TGTGCCAGCAGCTCAGGGGGAGCTAATGAAAAACTGTTTTTT. This codes for CASSSGGANEKLFF. The full variable domain, rest sourced from reference TRBV7-9 and TRBJ1-4, is DTGVSQNPRHKITKRGQNVTFRCDPISEHNRLYWYRQTLGQGPEFLTYFQNEAQLEKSRLLSDRFSAERPKGSFSTLEIQRTEQGDSAMYLCASSSGGANEKLFFGSGTQLSVL.

Comments on this clonotype: Since a much larger clone is just one base distant, this may be a read error. The rearrangement joins TRBV28 to TRBJ2-7; D is undetermined. The CDR3 contains 12 residues. V was clipped by 3 bases and J by 6 bases, with 9 bases between them. Germline CDR1 MDHEN, CDR2 SYDVKM. In nucleotides, the CDR3 is TGTGCCAGCAGTTTCGTGGTCCCCGAGCAGTACTTC. Amino acids: CASSFVVPEQYF. Variable domain in full (rest from reference TRBV28 and TRBJ2-7): DVKVTQSSRYLVKRTGEKVFLECVQDMDHENMFWYRQDPGLGLRLIYFSYDVKMKEKGDIPEGYSVSREKKERFSLILESASTNQTSMYLCASSFVVPEQYFGPGTRLTVT.

This clonotype has a count of ten or more. V and J are TRBV5-1 and TRBJ1-1; D is possibly TRBD1 (6 bases). V lost 4 bases and J 6 bases, leaving 22 bases between the germline ends. This CDR3 spans 16 amino acids. Germline V gives CDR1 SGHRS, CDR2 YFSETQ. The CDR3 DNA reads TGCGCCAGCAGCCCAATTTTCACAGGGAAAGGTCCTGAAGCTTTCTTT. Its translation: CASSPIFTGKGPEAFF.

Remarks on this clonotype: The conserved phenylalanine or tryptophan is not found at the CDR3 terminus, so this likely reflects a read error. The chain links TRBV7-6 to TRBJ1-1; D remains ambiguous. Trimming left V 0 bases short and J 7 bases short, with 9 bases between. Germline CDR1 SGHVS, CDR2 FNYEAQ. The CDR3 totals 13 residues. CDR3 loop: CASSLALQDEAFL. The CDR3 nucleotides read TGTGCCAGCAGCTTAGCGCTTCAGGATGAAGCTTTCCTT.

The sample holds a few counts of this clonotype. The V call is TRBV7-6, the J call TRBJ1-2, with D possibly matching TRBD1 (6 bases). V was trimmed by 5 bases and J by 8 bases, leaving 18 bases between them. The length of the CDR3 is 14 residues. Germline lookup yields CDR1 SGHVS and CDR2 FNYEAQ. CDR3 loop: CASSPTGAARGYTF. The CDR3, as DNA: TGTGCCAGCAGCCCCACGGGGGCCGCGAGGGGCTACACCTTC.

The DNA for the CDR3 is TGTGCCAGCAGCGTAGGTGCTCTCCCCGAGAACTATGGCTACACCTTC. Residues: CASSVGALPENYGYTF. The chain carries TRBV9 and TRBJ1-2; D remains unclear. The CDR3 runs 16 residues. The V gene lost 0 bases and the J gene lost 2 bases, with 14 bases spanning the gap. Germline CDR1 and CDR2: SGDLS and YYNGEE.

This clonotype came up a few times. V gene TRBV6-1 combines with J gene TRBJ2-5, with a tentative D call TRBD2 (5 bases). V gave up 8 bases and J gave up 5 bases, with 12 bases separating them. Looked up from germline, CDR1 is MNHNS and CDR2 is SASEGT. This CDR3 spans 12 amino acids. This CDR3 reads CASCEGEETQYF. In DNA, the CDR3 is TGTGCCAGCTGCGAGGGAGAGGAGACCCAGTACTTC.

The chain couples TRBV4-3 to TRBJ2-7; tentatively, D is TRBD1 (5 bases). The CDR3 is made up of 14 amino acids. The ends were cut back, 0 bases at V and 2 bases at J, with 8 bases in the middle. Germline values: CDR1 LGHNA, CDR2 YSLEER. CDR3 DNA sequence: TGCGCCAGCAGCCAAGATACAGGTGCCTACGAGCAGTACTTC. Its protein is CASSQDTGAYEQYF.

The CDR3, as DNA: TGTGCCAGTAGTCCGGACAGGGCCAGAATCTATGGCTACACCTTC. As protein: CASSPDRARIYGYTF. The J gene is TRBJ1-2, the V gene TRBV19; 8 bases agree with TRBD1. The CDR3 runs to 15 residues. Trimming at V came to 5 bases and at J to 4 bases, leaving 9 bases not matched to a gene. Germline CDR1 and CDR2: LNHDA and SQIVND (reference sequence).

This clonotype was counted ten times or more. The chain joins TRBV7-8 to TRBJ1-5, with 9 nucleotides matching TRBD1. The CDR3 is made up of 14 amino acids. CDR1 SGHVS and CDR2 FQNEAQ come from the germline V gene. Unmatched junction bases numbered 6, after V lost 5 bases and J lost 7 bases. For the CDR3, the DNA is TGTGCCAGCAGCATCGGGACAGGGTGGCAGCCCCAGCATTTT. Protein product: CASSIGTGWQPQHF.

With regard to this clonotype: Possible read error: a much larger clone is one base away. The chain joins TRBV7-9 to TRBJ2-3, with 7 nucleotides matching TRBD2. The CDR3 has 15 amino acids. Germline loops: CDR1 SEHNR, CDR2 FQNEAQ (reference sequence). After removal of 8 bases from V and 4 bases from J, the junction contained 12 bases not matched to a gene. CDR3 in DNA: TGTGCCAGCGGAACAATTAGCGGGCGCGCAGATACGCAGTATTTT. This encodes CASGTISGRADTQYF.

V is TRBV9 and J is TRBJ2-2, with 7 nucleotides matching TRBD1. Germline V gene data show CDR1 as SGDLS and CDR2 as YYNGEE. The CDR3 runs to 14 residues. Trimming took 5 bases from V and 3 from J; bases not matched to a gene: 4. The CDR3: CASSTTGDTGELFF. The CDR3 coding sequence is TGTGCCAGCAGTACCACAGGGGACACCGGGGAGCTGTTTTTT.